This T cell receptor beta chain was captured by sequencing in a study of blood T cells in healthy people across ages. CDR1 and CDR2 (germline): LGHDT, YNNKEL (reference sequence). The CDR3 is made up of 15 amino acids. V was pared by 0 bases and J by 5 bases, with 13 bases between. Combining a sample-barcoded 5' primer with a J-beta primer mix, a second PCR ran for roughly 7 to 12 cycles. TCRdb recomputed calls from the 5' RACE reads with MiXCR, one row per CDR3 protein. The sample shows some 1.5 million distinct CDR3 sequences, approximately 43% of them seen only once. V gene TRBV3-1 combines with J gene TRBJ1-1; a possible D gene is TRBD1 (5 bases). The sequencing sample was made of blood. The source is a woman aged 18-35 years in good health. The CDR3 loop is CASSQDLGWGTEAFF. In DNA form, the CDR3 reads TGTGCCAGCAGCCAAGATTTGGGTTGGGGGACTGAAGCTTTCTTT. The full variable domain, completed using reference TRBV3-1 and TRBJ1-1, is DTAVSQTPKYLVTQMGNDKSIKCEQNLGHDTMYWYKQDSKKFLKIMFSYNNKELIINETVPNRFSPKSPDKAHLNLHINSLELGDSAVYFCASSQDLGWGTEAFFGQGTRLTVV.